What follows are 22 T cell receptor beta chains derived from one specimen sequenced in a study of blood T cell repertoires in COVID-19. TCRdb's table, derived via immunoSEQ multiplex PCR, lists solely in-frame clones and lacks some. Of around 280,000 clones in the sample, about nine tenths were seen once. What was sequenced was peripheral blood. The source of these receptors is a woman aged 50 to 65 who had recovered from COVID-19.

This chain uses TRBV9 with TRBJ1-6; TRBD1 agrees at 8 bases. Germline CDR1 is SGDLS and CDR2 is YYNGEE. The V and J ends lost 3 bases and 7 bases, in that order; junction bases with no gene match: 6. The CDR3 length is 15 residues. CDR3 sequence reads: CASSAGQGFNSPLHF. Here the CDR3 DNA reads TGTGCCAGCAGCGCTGGACAGGGATTCAATTCACCCCTCCACTTT.

The chain is built from TRBV9 and TRBJ2-3; TRBD1 matches at 9 bases. CDR1 is SGDLS, CDR2 YYNGEE, per germline. This CDR3 has 15 amino acids. The ends lost 4 bases at V and 5 bases at J; junction bases unmatched: 8. The CDR3 is CASSLRDREEDTQYF. The DNA for the CDR3 is TGTGCCAGCAGCCTGAGGGACAGGGAGGAAGATACGCAGTATTTT. Drawing the rest from reference TRBV9 and TRBJ2-3, the complete variable domain is DSGVTQTPKHLITATGQRVTLRCSPRSGDLSVYWYQQSLDQGLQFLIQYYNGEERAKGNILERFSAQQFPDLHSELNLSSLELGDSALYFCASSLRDREEDTQYFGPGTRLTVL.

The V and J genes are TRBV11-3 and TRBJ2-3; perhaps TRBD1 as D (6 bases). Trimming stripped 2 bases from V and 0 bases from J, with 6 bases between. The CDR3 runs to 14 residues. Germline V gives CDR1 SGHNT, CDR2 YENEEA. The CDR3 nucleotides are TGTGCCAGCAGCTTACAGGGGAGCACAGATACGCAGTATTTT. Translated, it gives CASSLQGSTDTQYF.

The chain is built from TRBV28 and TRBJ1-2, with a possible D match to TRBD1 (6 bases). Germline CDR1 is MDHEN and CDR2 is SYDVKM. The CDR3 extends over 14 amino acids. V was cut by 5 bases and J by 3 bases, with 13 bases left in between. The CDR3 spells CASSQPGQYYGYTF. In DNA, the CDR3 is TGTGCCAGCAGTCAGCCTGGACAGTACTATGGCTACACCTTC.

The sample holds one count of this clone. The chain is built from TRBV11-1 and TRBJ2-2; D gene ambiguous. The V end was cut by 4 bases, the J end by 3 bases, with 12 bases between. Per the germline V gene, CDR1 is SGHAT and CDR2 is FQDESV (reference sequence). The CDR3 runs 15 residues. Here the CDR3 reads CASSSQIGDTGELFF. CDR3 DNA: TGTGCCAGCAGCTCGCAAATTGGAGACACCGGGGAGCTGTTTTTT.

The chain combines TRBV7-3 with TRBJ2-1, with unresolved D. This CDR3 has 13 residues. Germline V gene data show CDR1 as SGHTA and CDR2 as FQGTGA. The V end lost 2 bases, the J end lost 9 bases, and 11 bases lay between the germline ends. CDR3 residues: CASSLSPTTEQFF. The CDR3 DNA sequence: TGTGCCAGCAGCTTATCCCCTACCACTGAGCAGTTCTTC.

V and J are TRBV5-1 and TRBJ2-5; a possible D gene is TRBD2 (7 bases). This CDR3 has 15 residues. Germline V gives CDR1 SGHRS, CDR2 YFSETQ. The V end was cut by 0 bases, the J end by 5 bases, with 14 bases between. This chain's CDR3 is CASSLELGGLETQYF. CDR3 bases: TGCGCCAGCAGCTTGGAATTGGGGGGGCTGGAGACCCAGTACTTC.

The V gene is TRBV21-1, the J gene TRBJ2-3; the table's D gene call, TRBD2, was not cross checked with the DNA. TRBV21-1 is termed a pseudogene. The CDR3 is made up of 20 amino acids. This CDR3 is CASSNYQTSGGPNSTDTQYF. The CDR3 DNA reads as TGTGCCAGCAGCAACTACCAGACTAGCGGGGGGCCAAATTCCACAGATACGCAGTATTTT.

The chain employs TRBV29-1 and TRBJ2-3; 8 bases are a match to TRBD1. This CDR3 region has 13 residues. The junction had 6 bases not matched to a gene; V was cut back by 4 bases and J by 6 bases. Germline V lookup: CDR1 SQVTM, CDR2 ANQGSEA. CDR3 bases: TGCAGCGTTGCCCGACAGGGGAGGGATACGCAGTATTTT. Translated: CSVARQGRDTQYF.

The genes are TRBV6-1 and TRBJ1-2; D unclear. The germline V and J ends were trimmed by 0 bases and 8 bases, with 4 bases remaining between them. There are 11 residues in the CDR3. Germline loops: CDR1 MNHNS, CDR2 SASEGT. The CDR3 DNA sequence: TGTGCCAGCAGTGAAGCGCGGGGCTACACCTTC. Translation: CASSEARGYTF.

V usage is TRBV29-1 and J usage is TRBJ2-7; the D is unclear. Germline V gene data show CDR1 as SQVTM and CDR2 as ANQGSEA. The CDR3 extends over 12 amino acids. The V gene lost 5 bases and the J gene lost 2 bases, with 10 bases spanning the gap. The CDR3, as DNA: TGCAGCGTTACCCATCAGACCTACGAGCAGTACTTC. Translating gives CSVTHQTYEQYF.

The chain employs TRBV2 and TRBJ2-1; the D is unclear. Germline CDR1 and CDR2: SNHLY and FYNNEI. The CDR3 length is 11 residues. V was pared by 6 bases and J by 9 bases, with 9 bases between. Written as DNA, the CDR3 is TGTGCCAGCAGGATATGGAGTGAGCAGTTCTTC. Amino acid sequence: CASRIWSEQFF.

J is TRBJ1-1 and V is TRBV6-2 or TRBV6-3, with no clear D. This CDR3 contains 14 residues. The V and J ends lost 7 bases and 5 bases respectively, with 17 bases between them. Per the germline V gene, CDR1 is MNHEY and CDR2 is SVGEGT. CDR3 nucleotides: TGTGCCAGCACCCCGGGCTCGAGGGAAACTGAAGCTTTCTTT. Amino acids: CASTPGSRETEAFF.

V is TRBV18 and J is TRBJ2-7, with D maybe TRBD1 (6 bases). Trimming shortened V by 2 bases and J by 4 bases, and 15 bases separated the two germline ends. This CDR3 is built from 15 residues. Germline V gives CDR1 KGHSH, CDR2 LQKENI. CDR3 nucleotides: TGTGCCAGCTCACCAAGCTCAGGACAGCAATACGAGCAGTACTTC. Encoded protein: CASSPSSGQQYEQYF.

CDR3 loop: CASSFSGWGEQFF. CDR3 DNA: TGTGCCAGCAGTTTTTCGGGGTGGGGTGAGCAGTTCTTC. The chain employs TRBV12-3 or TRBV12-4 and TRBJ2-1; D is possibly TRBD2 (5 bases). Trimming stripped 3 bases from V and 9 bases from J, with 12 bases between. The CDR3 sequence is 13 residues long.

This chain connects TRBV4-1 to TRBJ1-6; the D is unclear. The germline V and J ends were trimmed by 0 bases and 10 bases, with 7 bases remaining between them. The germline gives CDR1 MGHRA, CDR2 YSYEKL. CDR3 length: 13 amino acids. Here the CDR3 reads CASSQDLRSPLHF. Written as DNA, the CDR3 is TGCGCCAGCAGCCAAGATCTGAGGTCACCCCTCCACTTT.

The CDR3: CASSRNREFNQPQHF. The CDR3 nucleotides are TGTGCCAGTAGCCGAAACAGGGAATTCAATCAGCCCCAGCATTTT. V usage is TRBV19 and J usage is TRBJ1-5, with a weak D call TRBD1 (6 bases). The CDR3 is made up of 15 amino acids. With 6 bases removed from V and 3 bases from J, the gap between germline ends came to 15 bases. Germline values: CDR1 LNHDA, CDR2 SQIVND (reference sequence). Using reference TRBV19 and TRBJ1-5 for the parts outside the CDR3, the full variable domain is DGGITQSPKYLFRKEGQNVTLSCEQNLNHDAMYWYRQDPGQGLRLIYYSQIVNDFQKGDIAEGYSVSREKKESFPLTVTSAQKNPTAFYLCASSRNREFNQPQHFGDGTRLSIL.

The chain combines TRBV7-2 with TRBJ1-3, with a weak D call TRBD1 (5 bases). V lost 6 bases and J lost 0, with 15 bases in between. Germline V gene sequence: CDR1 SGHTA, CDR2 FQGNSA. The CDR3 length is 16 residues. CDR3 DNA sequence: TGTGCCAGCAGTTATCGGACACTCTACTCTGGAAACACCATATATTTT. Protein: CASSYRTLYSGNTIYF. Full variable domain (remainder filled in from reference TRBV7-2 and TRBJ1-3): GAGVSQSPSNKVTEKGKDVELRCDPISGHTALYWYRQSLGQGLEFLIYFQGNSAPDKSGLPSDRFSAERTGGSVSTLTIQRTQQEDSAVYLCASSYRTLYSGNTIYFGEGSWLTVV.

This chain joins TRBV10-3 and TRBJ2-1, with TRBD2 matching over 14 bases. Germline V lookup: CDR1 ENHRY, CDR2 SYGVKD. The CDR3 has 17 amino acids. V trimming: 4 bases; J trimming: 7 bases; junction bases outside the gene matches: 9. The CDR3 DNA is TGTGCCATCAGTGCGGGACTAGCGGGAGTAGGTGGGAATGAGCAGTTCTTC. It is translated as CAISAGLAGVGGNEQFF.

The gene calls are TRBV7-9 and TRBJ2-1, with D tentatively TRBD2 (5 bases). The V gene lost 5 bases and the J gene lost 6 bases, with 20 bases spanning the gap. The CDR3 totals 16 residues. The germline V gene has CDR1 SEHNR and CDR2 FQNEAQ (reference sequence). The CDR3 is CASSTRTSTSFNEQFF. The DNA of the CDR3 is TGTGCCAGCAGCACAAGGACTTCCACCAGCTTCAATGAGCAGTTCTTC.

The gene calls are TRBV5-1 and TRBJ2-3; unclear D gene. This CDR3 has 15 residues. CDR1 SGHRS and CDR2 YFSETQ come from the germline V gene. Trimming removed 0 bases from V and 2 bases from J, with 10 bases in between. The CDR3 protein is CASSLAGSHTDTQYF. As DNA, the CDR3 is TGCGCCAGCAGCTTGGCAGGCTCCCACACAGATACGCAGTATTTT.

V is TRBV12-2 and J is TRBJ2-7; the table's D gene call, TRBD2, was not cross checked with the DNA. TRBV12-2 is noted as a pseudogene. There are 19 residues in the CDR3. Here the CDR3 DNA reads TGTGCAAGTCGCTTAGAAGCAAGCGGCCGGCCTCGGCCAGATGGGGAGCAGTACTTC. Its translation: CASRLEASGRPRPDGEQYF.